This T cell receptor (beta chain) comes out of a study of blood T cell repertoires in COVID-19. TCRdb's copy holds only in-frame clones and misses some; the assay was immunoSEQ multiplex PCR. The sample shows around 67,000 clones, roughly 82% of them seen only once. After removal of 0 bases from V and 4 bases from J, the junction contained 9 bases not matched to a gene. Per germline, CDR1 LNHDA and CDR2 SQIVND (reference sequence). CDR3 length: 18 residues. The chain has TRBV19 and TRBJ2-2; TRBD1 matches 9 bases. Material for sequencing was peripheral blood. This receptor was taken from an elderly man with active COVID-19. DNA for the CDR3: TGTGCCAGTAGTATAGATCTTTACAGGGGGCTTTTCACCGGGGAGCTGTTTTTT. Protein: CASSIDLYRGLFTGELFF.